Here is one T cell receptor (beta chain) with its context. The data are from a study of response to subunit inactivated influenza vaccine. TCRdb independently ran MiXCR on the RT-PCR reads; one entry per CDR3 protein. This table holds around 520,000 distinct CDR3 sequences, 10% to 15% found once. V dropped 3 bases and J dropped 4 bases, with 16 bases sitting between them. The CDR3 is 17 residues long. This chain uses TRBV12-3 or TRBV12-4 with TRBJ2-6; D unclear. The specimen was PBMCs from blood, collected on the day of vaccination. The TCR sequence derives from a man aged 45-60 years who received an inactivated influenza vaccine. The CDR3 DNA follows: TGTGCCAGCAGTTTTACCCTGGCAGGAGCAGGGGCCAACGTCCTGACTTTC. Its translation: CASSFTLAGAGANVLTF.